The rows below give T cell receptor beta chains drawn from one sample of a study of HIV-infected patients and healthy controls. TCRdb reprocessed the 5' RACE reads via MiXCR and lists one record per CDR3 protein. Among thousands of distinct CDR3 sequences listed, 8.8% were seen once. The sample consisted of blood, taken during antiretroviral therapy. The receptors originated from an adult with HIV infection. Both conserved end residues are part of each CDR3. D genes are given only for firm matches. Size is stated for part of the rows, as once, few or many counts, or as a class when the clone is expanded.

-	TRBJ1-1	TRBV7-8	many	TGTGCCAGCAGCTCCGAAAACCCAAACACTGAAGCTTTCTTT	CASSSENPNTEAFF
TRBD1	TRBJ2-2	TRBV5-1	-	TGCGCCAGCTCCGGGACAGGGGGCATCACCGGGGAGCTGTTTTTT	CASSGTGGITGELFF
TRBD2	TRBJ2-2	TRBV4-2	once	TGTGCCAGCAGCCAGGGGGGTTCCGGGACTACCTATTACACCGGGGAGCTGTTTTTT	CASSQGGSGTTYYTGELFF
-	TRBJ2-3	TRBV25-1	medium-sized	TGTGCCAGCGGCTATGCAGGGGCCGGTAGCACAGATACGCAGTATTTT	CASGYAGAGSTDTQYF
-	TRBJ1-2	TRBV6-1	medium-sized	TGTGCCAGCAGAACGGACTTCTTCGGAGATGGCTACACCTTC	CASRTDFFGDGYTF
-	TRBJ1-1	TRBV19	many	TGTGCCAGTAACCAAGGACAGTTGAACACTGAAGCTTTCTTT	CASNQGQLNTEAFF
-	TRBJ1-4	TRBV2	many	TGTGCCAGCAGTGATTCCCAGGAGAATGAAAAACTGTTTTTT	CASSDSQENEKLFF
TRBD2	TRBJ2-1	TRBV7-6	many	TGTGCCAGCAGCCCTAGCTCTCTGGCTAGCGGGAGTCTCTACAATGAGCAGTTCTTC	CASSPSSLASGSLYNEQFF
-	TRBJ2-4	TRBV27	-	TGTGCCAGCAGTTTCCATCAAGGCGGCATTCAGTACTTC	CASSFHQGGIQYF
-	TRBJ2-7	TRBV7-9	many	TGTGCCAGCAGCTTAGCGCTGAACCAAGCCTCCGAGCAGTACTTC	CASSLALNQASEQYF
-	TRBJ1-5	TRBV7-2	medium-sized	TGTGCCAGCAGCTTAGATGGTCCGTATAGCAATCAGCCCCAGCATTTT	CASSLDGPYSNQPQHF
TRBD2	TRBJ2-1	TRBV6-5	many	TGTGCCAGCAGTTACTCTAGCGGGAGGGGATACAATGAGCAGTTCTTC	CASSYSSGRGYNEQFF
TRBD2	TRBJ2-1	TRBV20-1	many	TGCAGTGCTAGAGCTCTAGCGGGAACCTACAATGAGCAGTTCTTC	CSARALAGTYNEQFF
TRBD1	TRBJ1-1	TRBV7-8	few	TGTGCCAGCAGCCCAGGGGGGAGAGGAACTGAAGCTTTCTTT	CASSPGGRGTEAFF
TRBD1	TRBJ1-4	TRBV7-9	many	TGTGCCAGCGAGACGACAGGGGAAAAACTGTTTTTT	CASETTGEKLFF
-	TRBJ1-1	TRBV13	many	TGTGCCAGCAGCTACCGTAACACTGAAGCTTTCTTT	CASSYRNTEAFF
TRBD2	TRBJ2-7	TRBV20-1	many	TGCAGTACTGTCGGGACTAGTGGTGGCGTGGGGTCCTACGAGCAGTACTTC	CSTVGTSGGVGSYEQYF
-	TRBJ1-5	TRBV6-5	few	TGTGCCAGCAGTTACTCGACAGATCTTAGCAATCAGCCCCAGCATTTT	CASSYSTDLSNQPQHF